This T cell receptor (beta chain) derives from a study of blood T cell repertoires in COVID-19. Original processing methods: It was from reference gene primer amplification that nucleated cell counts were estimated. This table comes from immunoSEQ multiplex PCR, and its TCRdb copy is limited to in-frame clones, with some not included. That table gives V, J and clone size, and the DNA gave D and trimming. The profile shows 50,000 to 70,000 clones, 84% of them singletons. This clone was detected only once. A junction boundary mismatches the germline segment, possibly from a read error. This TCR was recovered from a woman in her fifties or sixties with acute or convalescent COVID-19. What was sequenced was peripheral blood.

CDR3 nucleotide sequence: TGTGCCTGGAGTGTAAAAAGTCCAGGGACATTT. Translation gives CAWSVKSPGTF. The chain recombines TRBV30 with TRBJ1-1, with D tentatively TRBD1 (6 bases). Germline V gives CDR1 GTSNPN, CDR2 SVGIG (reference sequence). The CDR3 loop spans 11 amino acids.